Detailed here is one T cell receptor (beta chain). The CDR3 loop spans 14 amino acids. The V segment lost 3 bases and the J segment 6 bases; nucleotides outside the gene matches: 6. The germline CDR1 and CDR2 sequences are SEHNR and FQNEAQ (reference sequence). This entry is derived from a study of blood T cell repertoires in COVID-19. Study background: Specimens from acute and convalescent COVID-19 originated in the United States, Italy and Spain. T cells, B-cell-depleted T cells, or PBMCs provided the cDNA or gDNA that served as material.

Original processing notes: Estimates of nucleated cell counts were drawn from the amplification of reference gene primers. Libraries were prepared by immunoSEQ multiplex PCR; TCRdb keeps only in-frame clonotypes and omits some of them. V and J calls and clone size come straight from that table; D and trimming were deduced from the DNA. The sample includes tens of thousands of clones, roughly 89% of them seen just once. The sequence was obtained from a woman in her fifties or sixties with active COVID-19. This chain joins TRBV7-9 and TRBJ2-3; 7 bases are a match to TRBD2. The sequenced sample consisted of peripheral blood. CDR3 bases: TGTGCCAGCAGCTTGAGTGGGGGAGGGGATACGCAGTATTTT. Amino acids: CASSLSGGGDTQYF.